This T cell receptor beta chain derives from a study of T cell clonotyping in hematopoietic cell transplantation. Turning to this clone: Its antigen is still unknown.

Sequenced by immunoSEQ multiplex PCR; TCRdb stores in-frame clones only, minus some. The profile shows more than 10,000 clones, just under 85% of them singletons. Study findings and constraints: At the given depth, recipient repertoires were over 95% de novo clonotypes. Without cell sorting, CD4 versus CD8 contributions remain unresolved. After transplant, recipient diversity fell while pathologically expanded clonotypes grew through day 180.

Germline loops: CDR1 MGHDK, CDR2 SYGVNS. This CDR3 comprises 14 residues. The V and J ends lost 2 bases and 4 bases respectively, with 11 bases between them. This specimen consisted of PBMCs, obtained 100 days after allogeneic stem cell transplant. This clonotype was obtained from a female patient aged 40-49 years who had an allogeneic stem cell transplant from a related donor, so T cells may come from the graft donor. Some clones in this sample may be carry-over from other donors' samples. The chain recombines TRBV25-1 with TRBJ1-1, with D perhaps matching TRBD1 (6 bases). The CDR3 here is CASSEPGEATEAFF. The CDR3 DNA reads as TGTGCCAGCAGTGAACCAGGGGAGGCCACTGAAGCTTTCTTT. The entire variable domain, with the rest obtained from reference TRBV25-1 and TRBJ1-1, is as follows: EADIYQTPRYLVIGTGKKITLECSQTMGHDKMYWYQQDPGMELHLIHYSYGVNSTEKGDLSSESTVSRIRTEHFPLTLESARPSHTSQYLCASSEPGEATEAFFGQGTRLTVV.